The source of this T cell receptor (beta chain) is a study of cytomegalovirus exposure and HLA in healthy donors. Study in general: Approximately 190 million T cells yielded 117 million unique TCR beta sequences in earlier analysis. Study findings and constraints: Among TCR sequences, most were rare, though some public TCRs appeared in many donors. The authors listed around 150 TCR beta chains as cytomegalovirus-associated.

This clone was observed a few times. Its target is unknown. This PCR relied on a set of 60 Vbeta primers and 13 Jbeta primers. Here immunoSEQ multiplex PCR was the method, and the copy in TCRdb shows in-frame clones only, minus some. The sample shows 85,000 to 130,000 clones, about 9.5% of them seen only once. This CDR3 spans 15 amino acids. CDR1 is MDHEN and CDR2 is SYDVKM in the germline V gene. The trim removed 2 bases at V and 5 bases at J, leaving 8 bases unmatched. The chain joins TRBV28 to TRBJ2-5; 7 bases match TRBD1. The material sequenced was PBMCs. The clonotype originates from a man aged 35 to 55 in good health and CMV-seropositive. The CDR3 reads CASSLTRQGWETQYF. In nucleotides, the CDR3 is TGTGCCAGCAGTTTAACTCGACAGGGCTGGGAGACCCAGTACTTC.